Below, 21 T cell receptor beta chains from the same sample are listed, as sequenced in a study of T cell changes during pregnancy in multiple sclerosis. Using immunoSEQ multiplex PCR, the repertoire was profiled, and TCRdb retains in-frame clones only, with some absent. The table includes 70,000 to 95,000 clones, around 93% detected once. Sequenced here: peripheral blood, sampled in the third trimester of pregnancy. These receptors were taken from a female donor with multiple sclerosis, enrolled in a pregnancy study.

The chain couples TRBV4-2 to TRBJ1-5; D perhaps matches TRBD1 (5 bases). This CDR3 spans 14 amino acids. V shed 0 bases and J shed 7 bases, with 10 bases lying between them. CDR1 is LGHNA, CDR2 YNFKEQ, per germline. In DNA form, the CDR3 reads TGTGCCAGCAGCCAAGATGGGGGGGGGCAGCCCCAGCATTTT. Protein sequence: CASSQDGGGQPQHF.

A single count supports this clone. The genes are TRBV11-2 and TRBJ2-2; D unresolved. V lost 3 bases and J 7 bases, leaving 6 bases between the germline ends. Germline lookup yields CDR1 SGHAT and CDR2 FQNNGV. This CDR3 has 12 residues. Here the CDR3 reads CASSFNLGELFF. Here the CDR3 DNA reads TGTGCCAGCAGCTTTAATCTCGGGGAGCTGTTTTTT.

This sequence joins TRBV6-1 and TRBJ2-7; D may be TRBD2 (7 bases). CDR1 and CDR2 (germline): MNHNS, SASEGT. Trimming cost V 1 base and J 2 bases, with 30 bases left between them. The CDR3 length is 21 residues. DNA for the CDR3: TGTGCCAGCAGTGAAGAGGAGGGGGGGGGCCGGCCCTCTTTTATCCCCTACGAGCAGTACTTC. Translating gives CASSEEEGGGRPSFIPYEQYF.

The chain is built from TRBV6-6 and TRBJ1-3; TRBD1 is a possible D gene (5 bases). V was cut by 2 bases and J by 1 base, with 9 bases left in between. This CDR3 has 15 amino acids. Germline V lookup: CDR1 MNHNY, CDR2 SVGAGI (reference sequence). The CDR3: CASSYTQGSGNTIYF. The CDR3 coding sequence is TGTGCCAGCAGTTACACCCAGGGATCTGGAAACACCATATATTTT.

The chain joins TRBV7-8 to TRBJ2-7; D gene uncertain. The germline CDR1 and CDR2 sequences are SGHVS and FQNEAQ. There are 15 residues in the CDR3. Trimming removed 5 bases at V and 4 bases at J, with 18 bases between. The CDR3 DNA reads as TGTGCCAGCAGCCCCGGAGCCCTTCGGATATACGAGCAGTACTTC. It yields the protein CASSPGALRIYEQYF.

V and J are TRBV28 and TRBJ2-3, with TRBD2 matching over 7 bases. The CDR3 length is 15 residues. Looked up from germline, CDR1 is MDHEN and CDR2 is SYDVKM. The trim removed 8 bases at V and 1 base at J, leaving 9 bases unmatched. This CDR3 is CASGRGPFGTDTQYF. The CDR3 nucleotides read TGTGCCAGCGGGAGGGGACCCTTCGGCACAGATACGCAGTATTTT.

The chain joins TRBV19 to TRBJ1-5, with a tentative D call TRBD1 (5 bases). The germline V and J ends were trimmed by 6 bases and 0 bases, with 12 bases remaining between them. The CDR3 runs 15 residues. Germline CDR1 and CDR2: LNHDA and SQIVND (reference sequence). The CDR3 region is CASSLGQYSNQPQHF. The CDR3 DNA follows: TGTGCCAGTAGCCTAGGACAATATAGCAATCAGCCCCAGCATTTT.

The genes are TRBV11-2 and TRBJ2-2, with 13 nucleotides matching TRBD2. The germline CDR1 and CDR2 sequences are SGHAT and FQNNGV. The ends lost 5 bases at V and 2 bases at J; junction bases unmatched: 2. The length of the CDR3 is 16 residues. CDR3 residues: CASSGLAGVNTGELFF. The CDR3 nucleotides read TGTGCCAGCAGCGGACTAGCGGGGGTTAACACCGGGGAGCTGTTTTTT.

This rearrangement joins TRBV28 to TRBJ2-7, with no clear D. Germline values: CDR1 MDHEN, CDR2 SYDVKM. Deletions cut 5 bases from V and 2 bases from J, with 19 bases between. CDR3 length: 16 residues. CDR3 bases: TGTGCCAGCAGTCCCCCGCGCGGAACTTTCCCCTACGAGCAGTACTTC. It encodes CASSPPRGTFPYEQYF. Looking up the rest from reference TRBV28 and TRBJ2-7 gives the full variable domain: DVKVTQSSRYLVKRTGEKVFLECVQDMDHENMFWYRQDPGLGLRLIYFSYDVKMKEKGDIPEGYSVSREKKERFSLILESASTNQTSMYLCASSPPRGTFPYEQYFGPGTRLTVT.

The chain employs TRBV28 and TRBJ1-4, with D perhaps matching TRBD1 (5 bases). The CDR3 length is 16 residues. Trimming left V 2 bases short and J 7 bases short, with 17 bases between. Germline CDR1 and CDR2: MDHEN and SYDVKM. CDR3 bases: TGTGCCAGCAGTTTAATGTTGAGTCAGGGTGGTGAAAAACTGTTTTTT. This encodes CASSLMLSQGGEKLFF.

The rearrangement uses TRBV19 and TRBJ1-4; 7 bases are shared with TRBD1. This CDR3 has 17 amino acids. V dropped 7 bases and J dropped 8; count of bases not matched to a gene: 19. Germline CDR1 LNHDA, CDR2 SQIVND (reference sequence). The CDR3 is CASTLQAGTAADEKLFF. In DNA form, the CDR3 reads TGTGCCAGTACCTTACAAGCCGGGACAGCCGCCGACGAAAAACTGTTTTTT.

CDR3 in amino acids: CASSLSGVTGEQYF. In DNA, the CDR3 is TGTGCCAGCAGCTTGTCCGGGGTGACGGGGGAGCAGTACTTC. The V gene is TRBV28, the J gene TRBJ2-7; D is perhaps TRBD2 (5 bases). The germline V gene has CDR1 MDHEN and CDR2 SYDVKM. This CDR3 comprises 14 residues. The ends were cut back, 6 bases at V and 7 bases at J, with 19 bases in the middle.

The chain links TRBV30 to TRBJ1-6, with 9 nucleotides matching TRBD1. The junction had 8 bases not matched to a gene; V was cut back by 5 bases and J by 9 bases. CDR1 and CDR2 from the germline V gene are GTSNPN and SVGIG (reference sequence). The CDR3 is 14 residues long. The CDR3: CAWAGTGWSSPLHF. CDR3 nucleotide sequence: TGTGCCTGGGCCGGGACAGGGTGGAGTTCACCCCTCCACTTT.

The V and J genes are TRBV28 and TRBJ2-2; D is unclear. CDR1 and CDR2 from the germline V gene are MDHEN and SYDVKM. The CDR3 contains 12 residues. V lost 2 bases to trimming and J lost 6 bases, with 4 bases between them. CDR3 sequence reads: CASSLSPGELFF. DNA of the CDR3: TGTGCCAGCAGTTTAAGCCCCGGGGAGCTGTTTTTT.

This chain connects TRBV7-2 to TRBJ2-7, with 12 bases aligning to TRBD2. The length of the CDR3 is 17 residues. V trimming: 2 bases; J trimming: 3 bases; junction bases outside the gene matches: 8. Per germline, CDR1 SGHTA and CDR2 FQGNSA. The CDR3, as DNA: TGTGCCAGCAGCTTAAGGGCTAGCGGGAGGGTCCTCTACGAGCAGTACTTC. Translating gives CASSLRASGRVLYEQYF.

The chain has TRBV5-5 and TRBJ2-1; D is possibly TRBD2 (5 bases). CDR1 and CDR2 from the germline V gene are SGHKS and YYEKEE (reference sequence). The CDR3 spans 12 residues. Trimming removed 2 bases from V and 7 bases from J, with 7 bases in between. Here the CDR3 DNA reads TGTGCCAGCAGCTTAGGACTGAATGAGCAGTTCTTC. This encodes CASSLGLNEQFF.

This chain joins TRBV7-6 and TRBJ2-3; possible D gene TRBD1, 5 bases. The length of the CDR3 is 13 residues. CDR1 is SGHVS, CDR2 FNYEAQ, per germline. Trimming left V 1 base short and J 4 bases short, with 6 bases between. CDR3 loop: CASSLVGADTQYF. CDR3 in DNA: TGTGCCAGCAGCTTAGTAGGGGCAGATACGCAGTATTTT. Filled out from reference TRBV7-6 and TRBJ2-3, the complete variable domain reads GAGVSQSPRYKVTKRGQDVALRCDPISGHVSLYWYRQALGQGPEFLTYFNYEAQQDKSGLPNDRFSAERPEGSISTLTIQRTEQRDSAMYRCASSLVGADTQYFGPGTRLTVL.

The gene calls are TRBV29-1 and TRBJ2-5, with D possibly matching TRBD2 (5 bases). The germline V and J ends were trimmed by 6 bases and 4 bases, with 15 bases remaining between them. Germline V gene data show CDR1 as SQVTM and CDR2 as ANQGSEA. The CDR3 totals 13 residues. Here the CDR3 DNA reads TGCAGCGTGTTCTCAGGAAGCGGAGAGACCCAGTACTTC. This gives the protein CSVFSGSGETQYF. Filled out from reference TRBV29-1 and TRBJ2-5, the complete variable domain reads SAVISQKPSRDICQRGTSLTIQCQVDSQVTMMFWYRQQPGQSLTLIATANQGSEATYESGFVIDKFPISRPNLTFSTLTVSNMSPEDSSIYLCSVFSGSGETQYFGPGTRLLVL.

The chain combines TRBV5-6 with TRBJ2-2; 13 bases map to TRBD2. J gave up 5 bases and V 4 bases, and 5 bases lay outside the gene matches. Germline V gives CDR1 SGHDT, CDR2 YYEEEE. The length of the CDR3 is 16 residues. The CDR3 bases are TGTGCCAGCAGCCTAGGACTAGCGGGAGCAACCGGGGAGCTGTTTTTT. Protein sequence: CASSLGLAGATGELFF.

The chain uses TRBV14 and TRBJ2-7, with TRBD1 as a possible D gene (6 bases). The CDR3 is 16 amino acids. Trimming cost V 6 bases and J 3 bases, with 21 bases left between them. The germline V gene encodes CDR1 SGHDN and CDR2 FVKESK. The chain's CDR3 is CASSLLRQDPFYEQYF. CDR3 bases: TGTGCCAGCAGTTTACTTCGACAGGACCCCTTCTACGAGCAGTACTTC.

The chain combines TRBV6-5 with TRBJ2-5; 7 nucleotides agree with TRBD2. The V gene end was trimmed by 6 bases and the J gene end by 7 bases; junction bases not matched to a gene: 14. CDR3 length equals 15 residues. Germline CDR1 MNHEY, CDR2 SVGAGI. The CDR3 DNA reads as TGTGCCAGCAGGGTGGGGGGGAGTAGGTATGGGACCCAGTACTTC. Amino acid sequence: CASRVGGSRYGTQYF.